The source of this T cell receptor beta chain is a study of Graves' ophthalmopathy and Graves' hyperthyroidism. Study conclusions and caveats: Ophthalmopathy progression cases were predicted by the model with 55% to 71% sensitivity and more than 72% specificity. Most thyroid clonotypes with frequency above 0.001 were detected in blood too.

This CDR3 region has 13 residues. V lost 5 bases to trimming and J lost 5 bases, with 12 bases between them. Germline loops: CDR1 SEHNR, CDR2 FQNEAQ (reference sequence). Amplified material comprised TCR beta CDR3 regions derived from RNA transcripts. Second-round multiplex PCR followed a first-round RT-PCR using HTBI primers. TCRdb re-derived calls from the multiplex PCR reads in MiXCR, one entry per CDR3 protein. The sample records over 650,000 distinct CDR3 sequences, about two fifths being singletons. This clonotype was detected many times. The antigen remains undetermined. This TCR was recovered from an adult man with Graves' ophthalmopathy. The chain employs TRBV7-9 and TRBJ2-5; D not resolved. Material: peripheral blood. The CDR3 DNA sequence: TGTGCCAGCAGCCAAGATCAAGCCGAGACCCAGTACTTC. Its protein product is CASSQDQAETQYF. The complete variable domain, with remaining parts taken from reference TRBV7-9 and TRBJ2-5, reads DTGVSQNPRHKITKRGQNVTFRCDPISEHNRLYWYRQTLGQGPEFLTYFQNEAQLEKSRLLSDRFSAERPKGSFSTLEIQRTEQGDSAMYLCASSQDQAETQYFGPGTRLLVL.